This T cell receptor beta chain was retrieved from a study of regulatory T cells in long-lasting Graves disease. Study in general: The criterion for persistent Graves' disease was over 5 years of antithyroid drugs with positive TSH receptor antibodies. Study-wide points: Persistent disease preferred TRBV28, TRBJ1-2 and TRBJ2-5; new disease, TRBV20-1 and TRBJ2-1. Persistent Graves' disease cases displayed lower TCR diversity than newly diagnosed ones. Persistent patients shared 2,741 public clonotypes among themselves. Newly diagnosed patients shared fewer, at about a thousand.

The CDR3 is 14 residues long. In germline, CDR1 is MDHEN, CDR2 SYDVKM. Trimming removed 2 bases at V and 10 bases at J, with 15 bases between. Time point indicated: persistent/refractory GD, antithyroid drugs over 5 years with positive TRAb. RNA isolated from PBMCs was used to make the TCR library. Construction of the TCR beta libraries employed iRepertoire HTBI primers in conjunction with Arm-PCR of CDR3 regions. TCRdb re-analysed the multiplex PCR reads in MiXCR, keeping a single row per CDR3 protein. This table holds 300,000 to 350,000 distinct CDR3 sequences, roughly 21% found once. As concerns this clonotype: What it binds is not known.

This specimen consisted of peripheral blood mononuclear cells (PBMCs), obtained when the disease was refractory, from a patient treated with antithyroid drugs. The sequence was obtained from a female donor with Graves disease. This rearrangement joins TRBV28 to TRBJ2-1, with D perhaps TRBD2 (6 bases). The CDR3 reads CASSLRDMSGEQFF. In DNA form, the CDR3 reads TGTGCCAGCAGTTTACGTGACATGAGCGGGGAGCAGTTCTTC.